Sequencing of this T cell receptor beta chain was carried out in a study of early T cells in non-severe SARS-CoV-2 infection. Study background: The sequenced material was bulk RNA from unsorted whole blood, and its chains were unpaired.

Trimming pared 4 bases from V and 0 bases from J, leaving 9 bases between. The CDR3 consists of 14 residues. Germline V CDR1 and CDR2: LNHDA, SQIVND (reference sequence). This clonotype was detected only a few times. TCRdb recomputed calls from the 5' RACE reads with MiXCR, one row per CDR3 protein. This sample yields around 81,000 distinct CDR3 sequences, of which 14% to 15% are seen a single time; 9.5% to 12% belongs to the top ten. The clonotype comes from an adult who was a healthcare worker with PCR-confirmed SARS-CoV-2 infection or an uninfected control (not recorded which). Material for sequencing was whole blood. This rearrangement joins TRBV19 to TRBJ1-2; D is ambiguous. This chain's CDR3 is CASSNQMSNYGYTF. The CDR3 coding sequence is TGTGCCAGTAGTAACCAGATGTCTAACTATGGCTACACCTTC.